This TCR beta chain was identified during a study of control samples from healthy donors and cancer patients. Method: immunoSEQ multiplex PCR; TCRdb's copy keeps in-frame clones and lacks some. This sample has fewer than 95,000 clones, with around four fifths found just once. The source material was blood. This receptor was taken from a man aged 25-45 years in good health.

The CDR3 sequence is CASSLTRSEAFF. CDR3 in DNA: TGTGCCAGCAGCTTAACCCGGTCTGAAGCTTTCTTT. The chain links TRBV11-2 to TRBJ1-1; D is unclear. Deletions cut 2 bases from V and 6 bases from J, with 7 bases between. The CDR3 length is 12 residues. Germline V gene lookup returns CDR1 SGHAT and CDR2 FQNNGV.